The 12 T cell receptor beta chains given below trace back to one sample, sequenced in a study of blood T cell repertoires in COVID-19. Assay used: immunoSEQ multiplex PCR; TCRdb lists only in-frame clones, some missing. The table lists about 80,000 clones, under 85% of them singletons. Sequenced material: peripheral blood. These receptors were taken from a human donor in a cohort sampled during active COVID-19.

This rearrangement joins TRBV10-1 to TRBJ1-2; D remains unclear. The ends were cut back, 3 bases at V and 2 bases at J, with 13 bases in the middle. Germline V gives CDR1 WNHNN, CDR2 SYGVQD (reference sequence). This CDR3 region has 15 residues. The CDR3 loop reads CASSDGFGENYGYTF. In DNA, the CDR3 is TGCGCCAGCAGTGACGGCTTCGGGGAGAACTATGGCTACACCTTC.

The rearrangement joins TRBV2 to TRBJ1-1, with 7 bases matching TRBD1. CDR1 and CDR2 from the germline V gene are SNHLY and FYNNEI. Trimming at V came to 5 bases and at J to 1 base, leaving 1 base not matched to a gene. The CDR3 consists of 13 residues. The DNA for the CDR3 is TGTGCCAGCAGTTGGACAGGGAACACTGAAGCTTTCTTT. This encodes CASSWTGNTEAFF.

The rearrangement joins TRBV19 to TRBJ2-5; D remains unclear. CDR1 and CDR2 (germline): LNHDA, SQIVND (reference sequence). V was pared by 1 base and J by 7 bases, with 13 bases between. This CDR3 has 14 amino acids. The CDR3 sequence is CASSIGTAKGTQYF. The CDR3 DNA follows: TGTGCCAGTAGTATAGGAACAGCTAAAGGGACCCAGTACTTC.

V gene TRBV27 combines with J gene TRBJ2-7; D not resolved. V was pared by 2 bases and J by 6 bases, with 11 bases between. CDR1 is MNHEY and CDR2 is SMNVEV in the germline V gene (reference sequence). The CDR3 contains 13 residues. The CDR3 loop reads CASSLTLGGEQYF. The CDR3 region has the DNA TGTGCCAGCAGTTTAACCCTCGGTGGCGAGCAGTACTTC.

This clone has just one count. Additional DNA sequences in this sample encode the identical CDR3. This chain connects TRBV28 to TRBJ2-7, with D maybe TRBD2 (5 bases). The CDR3 runs to 12 residues. Germline CDR1 and CDR2: MDHEN and SYDVKM. Trimming took 1 base from V and 5 from J, leaving 6 bases between them. CDR3 bases: TGTGCCAGCAGTTTATTGAGGGACGAGCAGTACTTC. It translates to CASSLLRDEQYF. The full variable domain, completed using reference TRBV28 and TRBJ2-7, is DVKVTQSSRYLVKRTGEKVFLECVQDMDHENMFWYRQDPGLGLRLIYFSYDVKMKEKGDIPEGYSVSREKKERFSLILESASTNQTSMYLCASSLLRDEQYFGPGTRLTVT.

This chain connects TRBV19 to TRBJ1-3, with TRBD1 matching 8 bases. Germline loops: CDR1 LNHDA, CDR2 SQIVND (reference sequence). Trimming at V came to 5 bases and at J to 2 bases, leaving 2 bases not matched to a gene. The CDR3 is 14 residues long. This CDR3 reads CASSPDRAGNTIYF. The CDR3 DNA sequence: TGTGCCAGTAGTCCGGACAGGGCTGGAAACACCATATATTTT.

The rearrangement links TRBV2 to TRBJ2-5, with TRBD2 matching over 9 bases. Trimming at V came to 5 bases and at J to 2 bases, leaving 6 bases not matched to a gene. Germline values: CDR1 SNHLY, CDR2 FYNNEI. This CDR3 has 15 amino acids. The CDR3 nucleotides are TGTGCCAGCAGTCGCGGGGGGGCGAGGCAAGAGACCCAGTACTTC. This translates into CASSRGGARQETQYF.

This clone was recorded once. The rearrangement uses TRBV18 and TRBJ1-3; no clear D gene. CDR3 length equals 16 residues. Trimming took 2 bases from V and 0 from J, leaving 11 bases between them. Germline loops: CDR1 KGHSH, CDR2 LQKENI. CDR3 in DNA: TGTGCCAGCTCACCATATGCGGCGAGCTCTGGAAACACCATATATTTT. It specifies CASSPYAASSGNTIYF.

This rearrangement joins TRBV19 to TRBJ1-3; D remains ambiguous. Germline CDR1 and CDR2: LNHDA and SQIVND (reference sequence). V shed 8 bases and J shed 0 bases, with 8 bases lying between them. This CDR3 has 13 residues. CDR3 protein: CASQEFSGNTIYF. In DNA, the CDR3 is TGTGCCAGTCAAGAGTTCTCTGGAAACACCATATATTTT.

The chain employs TRBV10-2 and TRBJ1-2; D remains unclear. The CDR3 loop spans 12 amino acids. Trimming removed 3 bases at V and 4 bases at J, with 6 bases between. Germline-derived CDR1 and CDR2 are WSHSY and SAAADI. CDR3 sequence: CASSDTGYGYTF. In nucleotides, the CDR3 is TGCGCCAGCAGTGATACCGGCTATGGCTACACCTTC.

The chain uses TRBV28 and TRBJ2-7; maybe TRBD1 (6 bases). Trimming stripped 3 bases from V and 1 base from J, with 19 bases between. The CDR3 runs 17 residues. CDR1 and CDR2 from the germline V gene are MDHEN and SYDVKM. The CDR3 here is CASSLLSHRDVSYEQYF. The CDR3 DNA is TGTGCCAGCAGTTTGCTGTCCCACAGGGATGTGTCCTACGAGCAGTACTTC.

This rearrangement joins TRBV12-3 or TRBV12-4 to TRBJ2-7, with 7 bases fitting TRBD1. After removal of 4 bases from V and 6 bases from J, the junction contained 6 bases not matched to a gene. The CDR3 is 13 amino acids. The CDR3 region has the DNA TGTGCCAGCAGTTCGACAGGGTTGGGCGAGCAGTACTTC. Translation gives CASSSTGLGEQYF.